The clone carrying this TCR beta chain was observed many times. Antigen specificity is unknown. This sample is drawn from a study of T-cell memory formation after mild COVID-19. Study-level information: The study found TCR clusters largely donor specific. Study-level findings and limits: Shrinking CD4+ clones were chiefly CM and EM; CD8+ ones were chiefly EMRA.

TCRdb re-called the 5' RACE reads through MiXCR, storing one row per CDR3 protein. The data contain approximately 240,000 distinct CDR3 sequences, 15% to 20% of them seen just once; the ten biggest clones take up around 3.8%. Per the germline V gene, CDR1 is SGHRS and CDR2 is YFSETQ. The CDR3 length is 15 residues. Trimming took off 1 base at V and 5 bases at J, with 14 bases between the two ends. The gene calls are TRBV5-1 and TRBJ2-3; D perhaps matches TRBD2 (6 bases). The TCR comes from a man aged 18-30 years who had mild COVID-19 (a few samples of this study predate the infection). Cell type and time point are not known. The sample comprised PBMCs or a T cell subset sorted from them (not recorded which). The CDR3 region has the DNA TGCGCCAGCAGCTTGCTAGGGCAGGGAGGAGATACGCAGTATTTT. Translating gives CASSLLGQGGDTQYF.